This TCR beta chain was captured in a study of molecular identifiers for immune sequencing clone quantification. Turning to the study itself: Replicates split RNA from approximately 22,000 or 94,000 naive CD8 cells five ways, and the researchers sequenced four portions. Study findings and constraints: Barcode-sharing identical TCR molecules could underestimate highly expanded clone sizes.

Germline CDR1 is DFQATT and CDR2 is SNEGSKA (reference sequence). This CDR3 is 13 amino acids long. V shed 1 base and J shed 4 bases, with 11 bases lying between them. MiXCR, applied by TCRdb to the PCR reads, yields one record per CDR3 protein. The sample has 90,000 or so distinct CDR3 sequences, around 23% seen once. As to this clonotype: The antigen remains unidentified.

This TCR derives from a human donor in good health. Some libraries in this study had Jurkat cell RNA spiked in. The V call is TRBV20-1, the J call TRBJ2-7; D is undetermined. Material for sequencing was naive CD8+ T cells from blood, with Jurkat cell RNA spiked in. Subset here: FACS-sorted CD8+CD4-CCR7+CD45RA+ naive T cells. The DNA of the CDR3 is TGCAGTGCTAGAGTCCTGGATGAATACGAGCAGTACTTC. Translating it yields CSARVLDEYEQYF.